These T cell receptor beta chains were read from a single sample in a study of persistence of HIV-infected CD4 T cells. No antigen has been identified for these receptors. Only in-frame clones appear in the TCRdb table, and some are missing; sequencing was by immunoSEQ multiplex PCR. The sample consists of 37,000 or so clones, less than 90% of them appearing once. Sequenced here: CD4+ T cells sorted from PBMCs after 18-hour stimulation, sampled from a patient who received antiretroviral therapy. The receptor source for this set is an adult man with HIV who was CMV-seropositive. Both conserved end residues are part of each CDR3. The D gene is left open where the match is weak. Only some rows state a clone size, as once, few, many or a class for expanded clones.

TRBV28	TRBJ1-1	NA	NA	CASSLFGRAGGTEAFF	TGTGCCAGCAGTCTCTTCGGACGGGCCGGGGGGACTGAAGCTTTCTTT
TRBV19	TRBJ2-1	NA	TRBD1	CASSLTGARMSYNEQFF	TGTGCCAGTAGTCTTACAGGGGCGAGGATGTCTTACAATGAGCAGTTCTTC
TRBV19	TRBJ1-5	few	NA	CASRPGRISNQPQHF	TGTGCCAGTAGACCGGGACGGATTAGCAATCAGCCCCAGCATTTT
TRBV20-1	TRBJ2-3	once	NA	CSASDPSKTDTQYF	TGCAGTGCTAGTGACCCCTCAAAAACAGATACGCAGTATTTT
TRBV27	TRBJ2-6	NA	NA	CASSLLPQGVTSGANVLTF	TGTGCCAGCAGTTTGTTGCCACAAGGGGTAACCTCTGGGGCCAACGTCCTGACTTTC
TRBV6-4	TRBJ1-1	NA	TRBD1	CASSSGQGGTEAFF	TGTGCCAGCAGTAGCGGACAGGGAGGGACTGAAGCTTTCTTT
TRBV9	TRBJ1-4	once	TRBD1	CASSVGGTENEKLFF	TGTGCCAGCAGCGTGGGGGGGACAGAGAATGAAAAACTGTTTTTT
TRBV18	TRBJ2-7	NA	NA	CASSQSRGAANEQYF	TGTGCCAGCTCACAGTCAAGGGGGGCGGCAAACGAGCAGTACTTC
TRBV19	TRBJ2-5	few	NA	CASSIGGGRETQYF	TGTGCCAGTAGTATCGGCGGGGGCCGGGAGACCCAGTACTTC
TRBV7-3	TRBJ1-2	NA	NA	CASRSTQGRGYGYTF	TGTGCCAGCAGGTCAACGCAGGGACGGGGCTATGGCTACACCTTC
TRBV9	TRBJ1-3	NA	TRBD1	CASSANHGGQGGGISGNTIYF	TGTGCCAGCAGCGCGAATCATGGGGGACAGGGGGGGGGAATCTCTGGAAACACCATATATTTT
TRBV7-9	TRBJ2-3	NA	TRBD2	CASSFLLAGGQKDTQYF	TGTGCCAGCAGCTTTCTACTAGCGGGGGGGCAGAAAGATACGCAGTATTTT
TRBV5-1	TRBJ1-4	NA	NA	CASSLDYDVRSSNEKLFF	TGCGCCAGCAGCTTGGATTATGACGTAAGGTCCAGTAATGAAAAACTGTTTTTT
TRBV7-9	TRBJ1-5	NA	NA	CASSPVGNQPQHF	TGTGCCAGCAGCCCCGTCGGCAATCAGCCCCAGCATTTT
TRBV9	TRBJ2-3	once	NA	CASSSRQGGTQYF	TGTGCCAGCAGCTCCCGACAGGGAGGGACGCAGTATTTT
TRBV5-1	TRBJ1-4	NA	NA	CASSWGQNSEKLFF	TGCGCCAGCAGCTGGGGGCAGAACTCTGAAAAACTGTTTTTT
TRBV15	TRBJ2-7	NA	TRBD1	CATSRDRGTGGLYEQYF	TGTGCCACCAGCAGAGATCGGGGGACAGGGGGCCTCTACGAGCAGTACTTC
TRBV2	TRBJ1-5	NA	NA	CASRVTYSNQPQHF	TGTGCCAGCAGGGTTACATATAGCAATCAGCCCCAGCATTTT
TRBV15	TRBJ1-1	NA	TRBD1	CATSRDRGHTEAFF	TGTGCCACCAGCAGAGATAGGGGGCACACTGAAGCTTTCTTT
TRBV5-4	TRBJ2-7	NA	NA	CASSSFSSYEQYF	TGTGCCAGCAGCTCTTTTAGCTCCTACGAGCAGTACTTC
TRBV4-2	TRBJ2-1	NA	NA	CASSQDGESLREQFF	TGTGCCAGCAGCCAAGATGGAGAGAGTCTCCGAGAGCAGTTCTTC
TRBV27	TRBJ1-1	NA	NA	CASSLHLNTEAFF	TGTGCCAGCAGTCTTCACTTGAACACTGAAGCTTTCTTT
TRBV6-1	TRBJ2-7	NA	NA	CASSERVDGTYEQYF	TGTGCCAGCAGTGAACGGGTCGACGGAACCTACGAGCAGTACTTC
TRBV9	TRBJ1-1	NA	NA	CASSPTILNTEAFF	TGTGCCAGCAGCCCCACGATATTGAACACTGAAGCTTTCTTT
TRBV9	TRBJ2-3	NA	NA	CASSVGRVDTQYF	TGTGCCAGCAGCGTAGGGCGGGTAGATACGCAGTATTTT